The clone carrying this T cell receptor (beta chain) showed up just a few times. The entry originates in a study of blood T cell repertoires in COVID-19. About the study: The study drew acute and convalescent COVID-19 samples from the United States, Italy and Spain. T cells, B-cell-depleted T cells, or PBMCs provided the cDNA or gDNA that served as material.

Donors were grouped by their self-reported clinical history. This CDR3 has 13 residues. CDR1 and CDR2 from the germline V gene are SGHNT and YYREEE (reference sequence). The germline V and J ends were trimmed by 4 bases and 3 bases, with 10 bases remaining between them. Original handling: Amplification from reference gene primers served as the basis for estimated nucleated cell counts. TCRdb's copy holds only in-frame clones and misses some; the assay was immunoSEQ multiplex PCR. V, J and clone size are those of that table, while D and trimming were read from the DNA. This repertoire shows approximately 180,000 clones, approximately 73% found once; its top ten account for about a sixth.

Sequencing used PBMCs or T cells enriched from blood (not recorded which). The J gene is TRBJ2-5, the V gene TRBV5-4; maybe TRBD2 (6 bases). This clonotype originated in a woman between 50 and 59 years old with acute COVID-19. CDR3 amino acids: CASSGTPEETQYF. The CDR3 DNA is TGTGCCAGCAGCGGGACTCCTGAAGAGACCCAGTACTTC.